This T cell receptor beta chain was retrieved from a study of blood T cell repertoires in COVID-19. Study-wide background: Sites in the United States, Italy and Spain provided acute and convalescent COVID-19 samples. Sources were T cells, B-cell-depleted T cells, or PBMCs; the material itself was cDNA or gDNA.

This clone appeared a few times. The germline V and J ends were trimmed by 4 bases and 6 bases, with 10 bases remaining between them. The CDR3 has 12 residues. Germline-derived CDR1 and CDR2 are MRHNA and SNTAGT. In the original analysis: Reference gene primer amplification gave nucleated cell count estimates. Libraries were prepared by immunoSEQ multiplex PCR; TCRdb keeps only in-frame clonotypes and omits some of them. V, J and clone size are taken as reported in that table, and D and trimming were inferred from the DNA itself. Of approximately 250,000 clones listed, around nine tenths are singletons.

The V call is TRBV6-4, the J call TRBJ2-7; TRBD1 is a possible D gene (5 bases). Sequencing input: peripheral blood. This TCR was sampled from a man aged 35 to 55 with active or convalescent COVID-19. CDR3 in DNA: TGTGCCAGCAGTGGGAAGGACACCGAGCAGTACTTC. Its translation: CASSGKDTEQYF.